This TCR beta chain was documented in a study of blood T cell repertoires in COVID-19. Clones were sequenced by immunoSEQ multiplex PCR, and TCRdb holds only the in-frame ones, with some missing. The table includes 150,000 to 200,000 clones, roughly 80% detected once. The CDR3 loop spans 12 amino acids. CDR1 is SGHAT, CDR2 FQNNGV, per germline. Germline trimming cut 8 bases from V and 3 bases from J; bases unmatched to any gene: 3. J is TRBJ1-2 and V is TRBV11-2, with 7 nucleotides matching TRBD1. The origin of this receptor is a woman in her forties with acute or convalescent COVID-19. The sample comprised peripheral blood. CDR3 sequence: CASLDRDYGYTF. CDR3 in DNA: TGTGCCAGCCTAGACAGGGACTATGGCTACACCTTC.